These 10 T cell receptor beta chains were all obtained from the same sample, sequenced in a study of cytomegalovirus exposure and HLA in healthy donors. 60 Vbeta and 13 Jbeta primers were used in PCR. The data were produced by immunoSEQ multiplex PCR, yet TCRdb's version contains in-frame clones alone and is incomplete. Of some 140,000 clones listed, roughly 70% are singletons. The sample was PBMCs. These TCRs come from a human donor in good health.

V usage is TRBV6-1 and J usage is TRBJ2-1; perhaps TRBD2 as D (6 bases). Germline V lookup: CDR1 MNHNS, CDR2 SASEGT. The CDR3 is made up of 13 amino acids. V was trimmed by 5 bases and J by 6 bases, leaving 11 bases between them. The CDR3: CASSSDYFNEQFF. DNA of the CDR3: TGTGCCAGCAGTTCGGACTACTTCAATGAGCAGTTCTTC.

The table lists this clone with a few counts. This chain uses TRBV6-1 with TRBJ2-7, with a possible D match to TRBD2 (7 bases). Trimming pared 7 bases from V and 12 bases from J, leaving 22 bases between. Germline values: CDR1 MNHNS, CDR2 SASEGT. The CDR3 has 13 residues. The chain's CDR3 is CASILNSRGGTYF. CDR3 in DNA: TGTGCCAGCATCCTGAATAGTAGGGGGGGTACGTACTTC.

This clone came up once. V gene TRBV7-9 combines with J gene TRBJ2-1, with 11 bases lining up with TRBD1. The CDR3 has 17 amino acids. V was pared by 5 bases and J by 5 bases, with 11 bases of the junction left unmatched. Germline CDR1 reads SEHNR; CDR2 reads FQNEAQ (reference sequence). CDR3 sequence: CASSPTGTGGTHNEQFF. In nucleotides, the CDR3 is TGTGCCAGCAGCCCGACCGGGACAGGGGGGACACACAATGAGCAGTTCTTC.

The table lists this clone with a few counts. This chain connects TRBV7-9 to TRBJ1-2; no definite D call. This CDR3 contains 13 residues. The V and J ends lost 0 bases and 4 bases respectively, with 6 bases between them. Germline loops: CDR1 SEHNR, CDR2 FQNEAQ (reference sequence). CDR3 coding DNA: TGTGCCAGCAGCTTAGCGGGCAGCTATGGCTACACCTTC. Amino acids: CASSLAGSYGYTF. The full variable domain, in which reference TRBV7-9 and TRBJ1-2 provide the parts outside the CDR3, is DTGVSQNPRHKITKRGQNVTFRCDPISEHNRLYWYRQTLGQGPEFLTYFQNEAQLEKSRLLSDRFSAERPKGSFSTLEIQRTEQGDSAMYLCASSLAGSYGYTFGSGTRLTVV.

This clone turned up a few times. This sequence joins TRBV5-4 and TRBJ2-3, with 11 bases matching TRBD2. CDR1 SGHNT and CDR2 YYREEE come from the germline V gene (reference sequence). The J segment lost 5 bases and the V segment lost 6 bases, leaving 11 bases of the junction unmatched. This CDR3 has 16 residues. CDR3 residues: CASTTRTSGSVDTQYF. The DNA for the CDR3 is TGTGCCAGCACCACCAGGACTAGCGGGTCCGTAGATACGCAGTATTTT.

The V gene is TRBV4-2, the J gene TRBJ1-2; D not resolved. CDR1 and CDR2 (germline): LGHNA, YNFKEQ. The V end was cut by 1 base, the J end by 0 bases, with 12 bases between. CDR3 size: 16 residues. The CDR3 DNA follows: TGTGCCAGCAGCCAAGTCGTGGAGACGGCTAACTATGGCTACACCTTC. Translated: CASSQVVETANYGYTF.

The rearrangement uses TRBV7-9 and TRBJ1-5; D is undetermined. The CDR3 loop spans 14 amino acids. V dropped 1 base and J dropped 6 bases, with 10 bases sitting between them. The germline V gene has CDR1 SEHNR and CDR2 FQNEAQ (reference sequence). Here the CDR3 reads CASSLGSSGQPQHF. Written as DNA, the CDR3 is TGTGCCAGCAGCTTAGGGTCCAGCGGTCAGCCCCAGCATTTT.

The rearrangement joins TRBV2 to TRBJ1-1; 9 nucleotides match TRBD1. The CDR3 is 14 residues long. In germline, CDR1 is SNHLY, CDR2 FYNNEI. J gave up 1 base and V 6 bases, and 3 bases lay outside the gene matches. The CDR3 spells CASRSDRGNTEAFF. The CDR3 DNA reads TGTGCCAGCAGATCGGACAGGGGGAACACTGAAGCTTTCTTT. Full variable domain (rest looked up from reference TRBV2 and TRBJ1-1): EPEVTQTPSHQVTQMGQEVILRCVPISNHLYFYWYRQILGQKVEFLVSFYNNEISEKSEIFDDQFSVERPDGSNFTLKIRSTKLEDSAMYFCASRSDRGNTEAFFGQGTRLTVV.

This chain uses TRBV27 with TRBJ1-2, with D perhaps TRBD1 (6 bases). The CDR3 is made up of 14 amino acids. Germline V gives CDR1 MNHEY, CDR2 SMNVEV (reference sequence). V was clipped by 0 bases and J by 8 bases, with 13 bases between them. The CDR3 is CASSLSSTGRGYTF. DNA for the CDR3: TGTGCCAGCAGTTTATCATCTACAGGGCGAGGCTACACCTTC.

The J gene is TRBJ1-2, the V gene TRBV29-1; the D gene is possibly TRBD1 (5 bases). Germline V CDR1 and CDR2: SQVTM, ANQGSEA. The CDR3 is 12 residues long. V lost 2 bases and J lost 8, with 12 bases in between. The CDR3 here is CSVEWGSRGYTF. The CDR3 DNA follows: TGCAGCGTTGAATGGGGCTCTAGAGGCTACACCTTC.